This is a list of T cell receptor beta chains from one sample in a study of cytomegalovirus exposure and HLA in healthy donors. TCRdb's copy holds only in-frame clones and misses some; the assay was immunoSEQ multiplex PCR. The sample gives roughly 170,000 clones, approximately 80% of which show up once; 0.7% to 0.85% is in the top ten. The sample consisted of PBMCs. The receptors were sampled from a female donor in good health and CMV-seronegative. Each CDR3 is given with its conserved first and last residue. A D gene is named only where the DNA matches it firmly. Clone size is stated in some rows and not others, as once, few, many or a class when expanded.

D gene	J gene	clone size	V gene	CDR3 DNA	CDR3 protein
TRBD2	TRBJ2-1	NA	TRBV25-1	TGTGCCAGCAGTGACCCCACTAGCGGGAGATGGGGGGAGCAGTTCTTC	CASSDPTSGRWGEQFF
NA	TRBJ2-7	NA	TRBV6-1	TGTGCCAGCAACCGGTCCGAGCAGTACTTC	CASNRSEQYF
TRBD1	TRBJ2-3	NA	TRBV5-5	TGTGCCAGCAGCTTGGCCGAACAGGGGGCACGGACAGATACGCAGTATTTT	CASSLAEQGARTDTQYF
NA	TRBJ2-1	NA	TRBV28	TGTGCCAGCAGTTACCGAGGCTTGGATGAGCAGTTCTTC	CASSYRGLDEQFF
NA	TRBJ2-7	NA	TRBV28	TGTGCCAGCCAGGCGGTCGGTCTCGAGGGCTCCTACGAGCAGTACTTC	CASQAVGLEGSYEQYF
TRBD2	TRBJ2-5	medium-sized	TRBV11-2	TGTGCCAGCAGCTATAGCGGGAGTGGACAAGAGACCCAGTACTTC	CASSYSGSGQETQYF
TRBD1	TRBJ2-3	NA	TRBV5-1	TGCGCCAGCAGCTCCGGACAGGGGAGAGATACGCAGTATTTT	CASSSGQGRDTQYF
TRBD2	TRBJ2-5	NA	TRBV29-1	TGCAGCGTTGAGCAGCGGGAGGACCAAGAGACCCAGTACTTC	CSVEQREDQETQYF
NA	TRBJ1-1	NA	TRBV28	TGTGCCAGCAGTCCCTGGACAGCCACTAGATTTAACACTGAAGCTTTCTTT	CASSPWTATRFNTEAFF
NA	TRBJ2-5	NA	TRBV5-4	TGTGCCAGCAGCCGAGACCAAGAGACCCAGTACTTC	CASSRDQETQYF
NA	TRBJ2-3	NA	TRBV9	TGTGCCAGCAGTGTGGTCCGGGGTACGCAGTATTTT	CASSVVRGTQYF
NA	TRBJ2-1	NA	TRBV10-3	TGTGCCATCAGTGTGACTCTCTACAATGAGCAGTTCTTC	CAISVTLYNEQFF
TRBD1	TRBJ2-1	NA	TRBV18	TGTGCCAGCTCACTCAGGACAGGGGGAGATGAGCAGTTCTTC	CASSLRTGGDEQFF
TRBD1	TRBJ2-3	once	TRBV2	TGTGCCAGCAGTGGGGGAAAACCGGGACAGGGTTCGCAGTATTTT	CASSGGKPGQGSQYF
NA	TRBJ1-5	NA	TRBV7-9	TGTGCCAGCAGCTTTTCAGGGACAACGAGCAATCAGCCCCAGCATTTT	CASSFSGTTSNQPQHF
TRBD1	TRBJ1-5	once	TRBV19	TGTGCCAGTCAGGGGACAGGGGATCAGCCCCAGCATTTT	CASQGTGDQPQHF
NA	TRBJ2-5	NA	TRBV2	TGTGCCAGCAGCGAGATGGGGGGGCGTCGGTACTTC	CASSEMGGRRYF
NA	TRBJ2-1	NA	TRBV6-5	TGTGCCAGCAGGGATACTAGGTCCAGCAATGAGCAGTTCTTC	CASRDTRSSNEQFF
NA	TRBJ1-2	NA	TRBV25-1	TGTGCCAGCAGTGTTCTCGGGGTCCAGGGGACCTATGGCTACACCTTC	CASSVLGVQGTYGYTF
TRBD2	TRBJ2-1	few	TRBV7-2	TGTGCCAGCAGCTTCGGACTAGCGGGTTCCTACAATGAGCAGTTCTTC	CASSFGLAGSYNEQFF
TRBD2	TRBJ2-1	NA	TRBV19	TGTGCCAGTAGAACTAGCGGGAGATTGGATGAGCAGTTCTTC	CASRTSGRLDEQFF
NA	TRBJ2-1	NA	TRBV19	TGTGCCAGTAGTATAGCCACCTACAATGAGCAGTTCTTC	CASSIATYNEQFF
TRBD1	TRBJ2-7	NA	TRBV7-9	TGTGCCAGCAGTAGGAGACAGGGCGGCTACGAGCAGTACTTC	CASSRRQGGYEQYF
NA	TRBJ2-7	few	TRBV2	TGTGCCAGCAGTTGGGGGGAAAGCTCCTACGAGCAGTACTTC	CASSWGESSYEQYF
TRBD1	TRBJ2-3	few	TRBV29-1	TGCAGCGTGGGGGACAGCCCCGTCCCCACAGATACGCAGTATTTT	CSVGDSPVPTDTQYF
NA	TRBJ2-2	NA	TRBV5-1	TGCGCCAGCAGCTTATCCTCATTAAGCCTCCAAACCGGGGAGCTGTTTTTT	CASSLSSLSLQTGELFF
NA	TRBJ1-4	NA	TRBV4-1	TGCGCCAGCAGCCAAGGGCTCAGAGGCTTTAATGAAAAACTGTTTTTT	CASSQGLRGFNEKLFF